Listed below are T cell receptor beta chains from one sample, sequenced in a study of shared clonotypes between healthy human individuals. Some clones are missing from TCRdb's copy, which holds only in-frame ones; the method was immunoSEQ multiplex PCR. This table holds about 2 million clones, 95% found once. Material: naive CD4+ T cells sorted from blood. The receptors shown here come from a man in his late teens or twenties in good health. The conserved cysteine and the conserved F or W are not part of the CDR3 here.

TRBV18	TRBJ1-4	ASSSGATNEKLF
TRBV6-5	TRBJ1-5	ASSYGRADQPQH
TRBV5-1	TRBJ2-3	ASSLAGGSSDTQY
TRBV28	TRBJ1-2	ASAGGGLVYGYT
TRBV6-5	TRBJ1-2	ASSPQGLGGYT
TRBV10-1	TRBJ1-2	ASSESDGRGYT
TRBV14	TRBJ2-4	ASSQGNLFLNIQY
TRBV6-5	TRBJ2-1	ASTGGTGAYNEQF
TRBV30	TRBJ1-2	AWSVVPSNGYT
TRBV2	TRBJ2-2	AKDGRANTGELF
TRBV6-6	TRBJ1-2	ASSHPGGMDGYT
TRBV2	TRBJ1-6	ASSFNSGGRGSSPLH
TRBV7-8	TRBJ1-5	ASSKGSGREGQPQH
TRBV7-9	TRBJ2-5	ASCVQGQETQY
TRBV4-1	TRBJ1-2	ASSQGVVKANYGYT
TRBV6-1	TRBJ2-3	ASNFGLAGDTQY
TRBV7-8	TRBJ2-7	ASSLDPAYEQY
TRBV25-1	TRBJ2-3	ASSDSRTGKADTQY